The sequence of this T cell receptor beta chain was determined in a study of early T cells in non-severe SARS-CoV-2 infection. Overall study findings and caveats: The study's VDJdb matching favored anti-spike CD8 responses and missed private and CD4 specificities.

Unique molecular identifiers were affixed to single, distinct cDNA molecules. One entry per CDR3 protein results from TCRdb running MiXCR on the 5' RACE reads. This table holds around 40,000 distinct CDR3 sequences, 5.5% to 7% found once. The sample holds a few counts of this clonotype. Its specificity is unknown. CDR3 length: 13 amino acids. Between the trimmed V and J ends, which lost 6 bases and 0 bases, there was a span of 8 bases. Germline V gives CDR1 MDHEN, CDR2 SYDVKM. The gene calls are TRBV28 and TRBJ1-1, with D unresolved. The sequence was obtained from an adult who was a healthcare worker with PCR-confirmed SARS-CoV-2 infection or an uninfected control (not recorded which). The sample was whole blood. The CDR3 coding sequence is TGTGCCAGCAGGGAAGAATTGAACACTGAAGCTTTCTTT. This translates into CASREELNTEAFF.